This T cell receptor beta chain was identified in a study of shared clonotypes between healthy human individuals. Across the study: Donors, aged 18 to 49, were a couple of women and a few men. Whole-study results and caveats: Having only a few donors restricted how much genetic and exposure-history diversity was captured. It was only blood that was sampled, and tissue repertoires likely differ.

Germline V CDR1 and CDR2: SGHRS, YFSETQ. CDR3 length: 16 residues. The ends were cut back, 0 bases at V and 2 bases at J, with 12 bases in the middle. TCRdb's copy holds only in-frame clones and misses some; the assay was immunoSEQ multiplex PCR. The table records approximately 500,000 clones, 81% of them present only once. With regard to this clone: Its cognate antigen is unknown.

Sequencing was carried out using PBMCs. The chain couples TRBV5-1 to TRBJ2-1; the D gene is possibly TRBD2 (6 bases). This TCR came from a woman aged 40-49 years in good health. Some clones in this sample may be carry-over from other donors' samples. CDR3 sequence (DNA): TGCGCCAGCAGCTTGGGCCTAGCGAAAACCTACAATGAGCAGTTCTTC. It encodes CASSLGLAKTYNEQFF.